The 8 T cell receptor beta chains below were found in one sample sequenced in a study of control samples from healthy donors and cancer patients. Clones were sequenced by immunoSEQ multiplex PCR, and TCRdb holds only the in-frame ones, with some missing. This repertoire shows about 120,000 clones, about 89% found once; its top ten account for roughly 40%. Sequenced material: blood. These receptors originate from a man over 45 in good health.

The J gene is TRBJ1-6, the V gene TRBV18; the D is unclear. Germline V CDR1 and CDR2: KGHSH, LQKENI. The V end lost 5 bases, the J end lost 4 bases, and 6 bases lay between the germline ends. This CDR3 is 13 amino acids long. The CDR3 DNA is TGTGCCAGCTCATCTGAATATAATTCACCCCTCCACTTT. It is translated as CASSSEYNSPLHF.

The CDR3 sequence: CASSPGLFSNQPQHF. The CDR3 DNA reads TGTGCCAGCAGTCCCGGACTGTTTAGCAATCAGCCCCAGCATTTT. V is TRBV6-2 or TRBV6-3 and J is TRBJ1-5; D gene uncertain. The CDR3 covers 15 residues. The V gene lost 5 bases and the J gene lost 0 bases, with 11 bases spanning the gap. Germline loops: CDR1 MNHEY, CDR2 SVGEGT.

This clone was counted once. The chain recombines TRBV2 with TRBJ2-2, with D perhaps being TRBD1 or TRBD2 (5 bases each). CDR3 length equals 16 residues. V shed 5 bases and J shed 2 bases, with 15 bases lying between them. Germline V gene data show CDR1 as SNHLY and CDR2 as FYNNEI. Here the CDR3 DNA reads TGTGCCAGCAGTCCTTTCGGGACGGTAAACACCGGGGAGCTGTTTTTT. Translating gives CASSPFGTVNTGELFF. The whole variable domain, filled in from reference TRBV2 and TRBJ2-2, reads EPEVTQTPSHQVTQMGQEVILRCVPISNHLYFYWYRQILGQKVEFLVSFYNNEISEKSEIFDDQFSVERPDGSNFTLKIRSTKLEDSAMYFCASSPFGTVNTGELFFGEGSRLTVL.

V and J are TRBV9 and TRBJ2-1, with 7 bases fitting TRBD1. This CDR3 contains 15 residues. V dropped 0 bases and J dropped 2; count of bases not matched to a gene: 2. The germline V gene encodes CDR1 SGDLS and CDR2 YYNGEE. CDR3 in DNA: TGTGCCAGCAGCGTAGCAGGGGGACCCTACAATGAGCAGTTCTTC. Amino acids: CASSVAGGPYNEQFF.

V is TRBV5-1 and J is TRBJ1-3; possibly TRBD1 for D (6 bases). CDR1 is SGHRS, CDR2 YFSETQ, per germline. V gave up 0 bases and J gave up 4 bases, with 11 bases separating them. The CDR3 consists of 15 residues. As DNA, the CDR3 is TGCGCCAGCAGCTTGGCCGCAGGGGAAGGAAACACCATATATTTT. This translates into CASSLAAGEGNTIYF. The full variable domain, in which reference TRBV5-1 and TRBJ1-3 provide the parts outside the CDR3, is KAGVTQTPRYLIKTRGQQVTLSCSPISGHRSVSWYQQTPGQGLQFLFEYFSETQRNKGNFPGRFSGRQFSNSRSEMNVSTLELGDSALYLCASSLAAGEGNTIYFGEGSWLTVV.

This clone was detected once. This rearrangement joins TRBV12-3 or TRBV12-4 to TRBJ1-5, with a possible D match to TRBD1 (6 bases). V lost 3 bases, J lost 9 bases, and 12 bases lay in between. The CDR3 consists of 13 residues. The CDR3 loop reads CASSLEEGGPQHF. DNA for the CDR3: TGTGCCAGCAGTTTGGAGGAAGGGGGGCCCCAGCATTTT.

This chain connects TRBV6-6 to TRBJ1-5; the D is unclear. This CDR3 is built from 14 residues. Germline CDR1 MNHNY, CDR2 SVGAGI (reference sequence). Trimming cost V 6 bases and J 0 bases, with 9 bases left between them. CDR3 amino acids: CASRNKDSNQPQHF. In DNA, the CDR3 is TGTGCCAGCAGGAACAAAGATAGCAATCAGCCCCAGCATTTT.

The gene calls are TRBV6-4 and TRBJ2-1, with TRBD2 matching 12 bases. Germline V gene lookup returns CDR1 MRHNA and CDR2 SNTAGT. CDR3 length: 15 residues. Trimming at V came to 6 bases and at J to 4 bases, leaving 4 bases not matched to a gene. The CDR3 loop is CASSQLAGGYNEQFF. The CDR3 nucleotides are TGTGCCAGCAGCCAACTAGCGGGGGGATACAATGAGCAGTTCTTC.